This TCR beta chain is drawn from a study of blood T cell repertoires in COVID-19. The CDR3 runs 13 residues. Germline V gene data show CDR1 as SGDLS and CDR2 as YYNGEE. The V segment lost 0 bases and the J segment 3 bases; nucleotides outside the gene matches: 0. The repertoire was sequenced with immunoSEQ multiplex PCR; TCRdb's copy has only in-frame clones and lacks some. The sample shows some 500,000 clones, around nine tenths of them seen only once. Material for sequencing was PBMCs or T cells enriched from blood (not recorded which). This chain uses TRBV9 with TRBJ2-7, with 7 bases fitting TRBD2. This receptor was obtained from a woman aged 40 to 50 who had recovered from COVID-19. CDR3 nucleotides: TGTGCCAGCAGCGTAGGGGAGGGCTACGAGCAGTACTTC. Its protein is CASSVGEGYEQYF. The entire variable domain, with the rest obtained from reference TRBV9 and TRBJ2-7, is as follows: DSGVTQTPKHLITATGQRVTLRCSPRSGDLSVYWYQQSLDQGLQFLIQYYNGEERAKGNILERFSAQQFPDLHSELNLSSLELGDSALYFCASSVGEGYEQYFGPGTRLTVT.